Each of the 16 T cell receptor beta chains below was sequenced from the same sample in a study of blood T cells in healthy people across ages. Through a sample-barcoded 5' primer and a J-beta primer mix, a second PCR was run for about 6 to 12 cycles. Each CDR3 protein is one row after TCRdb ran MiXCR on the 5' RACE reads. The sample carries approximately 800,000 distinct CDR3 sequences, roughly 25% recorded once. The sample also formed part of further work on T cells of mothers and their children.

The source material was blood. These receptor sequences come from a boy aged 5 to 17 in good health.

The sample holds a few counts of this clonotype. This sequence joins TRBV29-1 and TRBJ2-1; 7 positions agree with TRBD2. Per the germline V gene, CDR1 is SQVTM and CDR2 is ANQGSEA. Germline trimming cut 1 base from V and 4 bases from J; bases unmatched to any gene: 4. The CDR3 is made up of 14 amino acids. In DNA form, the CDR3 reads TGCAGCGTTGAAGGCCTAGCGGAATACAATGAGCAGTTCTTC. This translates into CSVEGLAEYNEQFF.

The gene calls are TRBV6-1 and TRBJ1-1; weak D call: TRBD1 (5 bases). The CDR3 runs to 14 residues. Germline lookup yields CDR1 MNHNS and CDR2 SASEGT. Trimming shortened V by 2 bases and J by 8 bases, and 15 bases separated the two germline ends. Here the CDR3 reads CASSESAVRGEAFF. As DNA, the CDR3 is TGTGCCAGCAGTGAATCCGCTGTAAGGGGAGAAGCTTTCTTT.

The chain uses TRBV7-9 and TRBJ1-4, with D possibly TRBD1 on 6 matching bases. Germline V gives CDR1 SEHNR, CDR2 FQNEAQ (reference sequence). Trimming removed 6 bases from V and 3 bases from J, with 17 bases in between. The CDR3 runs to 16 residues. CDR3 sequence reads: CASRASGGGSNEKLFF. Written as DNA, the CDR3 is TGTGCCAGCAGAGCCAGCGGGGGCGGCTCTAATGAAAAACTGTTTTTT.

The chain is built from TRBV12-3 or TRBV12-4 and TRBJ2-5, with D maybe TRBD2 (5 bases). Trimming removed 4 bases from V and 2 bases from J, with 14 bases in between. The CDR3 length is 15 residues. CDR3 DNA sequence: TGTGCCAGCAGTTCGAGAGGGTTTCCGCAAGAGACCCAGTACTTC. This encodes CASSSRGFPQETQYF.

J is TRBJ2-1 and V is TRBV28; 9 positions match TRBD2. Per germline, CDR1 MDHEN and CDR2 SYDVKM. The CDR3 runs 15 residues. V gave up 3 bases and J gave up 7 bases; unmatched junction bases: 7. CDR3 loop: CASSFQGLATNEQFF. CDR3 nucleotides: TGTGCCAGCAGTTTTCAAGGACTAGCGACGAATGAGCAGTTCTTC.

V and J are TRBV20-1 and TRBJ2-5, with D possibly TRBD1 on 5 matching bases. V shed 0 bases and J shed 6 bases, with 17 bases lying between them. Germline V gives CDR1 DFQATT, CDR2 SNEGSKA (reference sequence). This CDR3 contains 15 residues. The CDR3 nucleotides read TGCAGTGCTAGAGATGCGCAGGGTAACGGCAAGACCCAGTACTTC. This sequence encodes CSARDAQGNGKTQYF.

The CDR3 loop reads CASSPRTGKVAYEQYF. The CDR3 DNA is TGTGCCAGCAGCCCCCGGACAGGGAAAGTGGCCTACGAGCAGTACTTC. V and J are TRBV9 and TRBJ2-7; TRBD1 matches 8 bases. V lost 4 bases to trimming and J lost 2 bases; unmatched junction nucleotides: 11. The CDR3 is made up of 16 amino acids. From germline, CDR1 is SGDLS and CDR2 YYNGEE.

This clonotype was counted a few times. The CDR3 DNA is TGTGCCAGCTCACCCTCAGCGAACACTGAAGCTTTCTTT. Translating gives CASSPSANTEAFF. V usage is TRBV18 and J usage is TRBJ1-1; D remains ambiguous. From germline, CDR1 is KGHSH and CDR2 LQKENI. The CDR3 is made up of 13 amino acids. The V and J ends lost 3 bases and 1 base respectively, with 6 bases between them.

The genes are TRBV4-3 and TRBJ1-4, with D perhaps matching TRBD1 (5 bases). CDR1 is LGHNA and CDR2 is YSLEER in the germline V gene. The germline V and J ends were trimmed by 9 bases and 5 bases, with 22 bases remaining between them. The CDR3 is made up of 16 amino acids. The CDR3 DNA sequence: TGCGCCAGTCGGGACCTTACCGGGACGGAGAATGAAAAACTGTTTTTT. The encoded protein is CASRDLTGTENEKLFF.

This clonotype appeared a few times. The chain has TRBV6-5 and TRBJ2-7; D might be TRBD1 (6 bases). This CDR3 comprises 13 residues. The V and J ends lost 6 bases and 2 bases respectively, with 11 bases between them. CDR1 is MNHEY, CDR2 SVGAGI, per germline. This CDR3 is CASSRRGPYEQYF. CDR3 DNA sequence: TGTGCCAGCAGCCGCAGGGGCCCCTACGAGCAGTACTTC.

This clonotype was observed a handful of times. The V gene is TRBV5-5, the J gene TRBJ2-5, with D unclear. The J call is in doubt because the DNA end fits TRBJ2-7 better. This CDR3 is built from 14 residues. Germline CDR1 reads SGHKS; CDR2 reads YYEKEE (reference sequence). CDR3 bases: TGTGCCAGCAGCTTGGTAAGCAGAGTAAACGAGCAGTACTTC. As protein: CASSLVSRVNEQYF.

This clonotype was seen ten or more times. This chain links TRBV4-1 with TRBJ1-2, with D perhaps TRBD1 (6 bases). This CDR3 contains 16 residues. CDR1 and CDR2 from the germline V gene are MGHRA and YSYEKL. V lost 2 bases, J lost 4 bases, and 17 bases lay in between. CDR3 loop: CASSQNRDTSFYGYTF. The CDR3 coding sequence is TGCGCCAGCAGCCAAAACCGGGACACGTCGTTCTATGGCTACACCTTC.

This chain joins TRBV20-1 and TRBJ2-3; 10 bases are shared with TRBD2. This CDR3 is built from 18 residues. CDR1 and CDR2 from the germline V gene are DFQATT and SNEGSKA (reference sequence). V lost 2 bases to trimming and J lost 4 bases; unmatched junction nucleotides: 15. The CDR3 reads CSARNPAGGPVGADTQYF. CDR3 bases: TGCAGTGCTAGAAACCCAGCGGGAGGGCCGGTAGGCGCAGATACGCAGTATTTT.

The chain is built from TRBV12-3 or TRBV12-4 and TRBJ2-5; 9 nucleotides line up with TRBD1. The CDR3 consists of 15 residues. V shed 6 bases, J shed 3 bases, and the junction held 8 bases outside the gene matches. In DNA, the CDR3 is TGTGCCAGCAGCAACGTGGGACAGGGAAAAGAGACCCAGTACTTC. Translating it yields CASSNVGQGKETQYF.

This chain uses TRBV27 with TRBJ2-2; D gene unclear. The germline V and J ends were trimmed by 0 bases and 3 bases, with 5 bases remaining between them. The CDR3 covers 14 residues. Germline CDR1 reads MNHEY; CDR2 reads SMNVEV (reference sequence). CDR3 region: CASSLSADTGELFF. The CDR3 DNA follows: TGTGCCAGCAGTTTATCGGCAGACACCGGGGAGCTGTTTTTT.

The chain links TRBV9 to TRBJ1-1; 11 bases align to TRBD1. Germline V gene data show CDR1 as SGDLS and CDR2 as YYNGEE. The CDR3 covers 17 residues. Germline trimming cut 4 bases from V and 0 bases from J; bases unmatched to any gene: 8. The CDR3 reads CASSPRDRGVMNTEAFF. Here the CDR3 DNA reads TGTGCCAGCAGCCCCCGGGACAGGGGGGTCATGAACACTGAAGCTTTCTTT.